These 30 T cell receptor beta chains came from one sample sequenced in a study of control samples from healthy donors and cancer patients. Measured with immunoSEQ multiplex PCR; TCRdb has only the in-frame clones, and not every one. In the table there are roughly 180,000 clones, 75% to 95% of which are singletons. The sample was blood. The origin of the receptors is a woman aged 40 to 55 in good health.

The rearrangement links TRBV12-5 to TRBJ2-7; 9 bases map to TRBD2. Germline CDR1 is LGHNT and CDR2 is FRNRAP. V shed 2 bases and J 2 bases; nucleotides not matched to a gene: 4. This CDR3 spans 15 amino acids. CDR3 residues: CASGLSSGAAYEQYF. CDR3 DNA sequence: TGTGCTAGTGGTTTGTCTAGCGGGGCCGCCTACGAGCAGTACTTC. The full variable domain, in which reference TRBV12-5 and TRBJ2-7 provide the parts outside the CDR3, is DARVTQTPRHKVTEMGQEVTMRCQPILGHNTVFWYRQTMMQGLELLAYFRNRAPLDDSGMPKDRFSAEMPDATLATLKIQPSEPRDSAVYFCASGLSSGAAYEQYFGPGTRLTVT.

This sequence joins TRBV5-1 and TRBJ2-2; 8 nucleotides match TRBD1. V lost 4 bases to trimming and J lost 2 bases; unmatched junction nucleotides: 4. The CDR3 has 15 amino acids. Germline V gene lookup returns CDR1 SGHRS and CDR2 YFSETQ. Here the CDR3 reads CASSLAGGNTGELFF. CDR3 in DNA: TGCGCCAGCAGCCTCGCAGGGGGCAACACCGGGGAGCTGTTTTTT. Full variable domain (outside the CDR3, taken from reference TRBV5-1 and TRBJ2-2): KAGVTQTPRYLIKTRGQQVTLSCSPISGHRSVSWYQQTPGQGLQFLFEYFSETQRNKGNFPGRFSGRQFSNSRSEMNVSTLELGDSALYLCASSLAGGNTGELFFGEGSRLTVL.

This clone was counted a single time. The chain is built from TRBV5-1 and TRBJ2-2; D remains unclear. Germline CDR1 reads SGHRS; CDR2 reads YFSETQ. Deletions cut 0 bases from V and 2 bases from J, with 8 bases between. CDR3 length: 15 residues. The CDR3 DNA reads as TGCGCCAGCAGCTTGGATACGTTTAACACCGGGGAGCTGTTTTTT. It encodes CASSLDTFNTGELFF.

The sample holds one count of this clone. The J gene is TRBJ2-1, the V gene TRBV5-6; 9 nucleotides agree with TRBD1. CDR3 length: 15 residues. Trimming at V came to 2 bases and at J to 6 bases, leaving 6 bases not matched to a gene. Germline V gene lookup returns CDR1 SGHDT and CDR2 YYEEEE. CDR3 in amino acids: CASSFLTGGVNEQFF. CDR3 coding DNA: TGTGCCAGCAGCTTTCTGACAGGGGGGGTCAATGAGCAGTTCTTC.

The chain uses TRBV9 and TRBJ2-1; TRBD2 agrees at 12 bases. CDR3 size: 16 residues. Germline-derived CDR1 and CDR2 are SGDLS and YYNGEE. The trim removed 3 bases at V and 8 bases at J, leaving 9 bases unmatched. The CDR3 loop is CASSAPGLAGWYEQFF. In DNA, the CDR3 is TGTGCCAGCAGCGCGCCGGGACTAGCGGGTTGGTATGAGCAGTTCTTC. Together with reference TRBV9 and TRBJ2-1, the CDR3 gives the full variable domain: DSGVTQTPKHLITATGQRVTLRCSPRSGDLSVYWYQQSLDQGLQFLIQYYNGEERAKGNILERFSAQQFPDLHSELNLSSLELGDSALYFCASSAPGLAGWYEQFFGPGTRLTVL.

This chain links TRBV4-1 with TRBJ2-7, with 10 bases fitting TRBD2. Germline V gene sequence: CDR1 MGHRA, CDR2 YSYEKL. The junction had 3 bases not matched to a gene; V was cut back by 1 base and J by 3 bases. The CDR3 covers 15 residues. The CDR3 sequence is CASSQGERGGYEQYF. DNA of the CDR3: TGCGCCAGCAGCCAAGGCGAGCGGGGGGGCTACGAGCAGTACTTC.

For the CDR3, the DNA is TGCGCCAGCAGGGCCATGGGGGATTCACCCCTCCACTTT. Its protein product is CASRAMGDSPLHF. V is TRBV10-2 and J is TRBJ1-6; D is possibly TRBD1 (5 bases). This CDR3 is 13 amino acids long. Per germline, CDR1 WSHSY and CDR2 SAAADI. The ends were cut back, 6 bases at V and 8 bases at J, with 11 bases in the middle.

This rearrangement joins TRBV27 to TRBJ1-4, with D maybe TRBD1 (5 bases). V was pared by 4 bases and J by 14 bases, with 23 bases between. The CDR3 consists of 15 residues. Germline CDR1 is MNHEY and CDR2 is SMNVEV (reference sequence). CDR3 protein: CASSYQDRDPLNLFF. In DNA, the CDR3 is TGTGCCAGCAGTTATCAAGACAGAGACCCACTCAATCTGTTTTTT.

The genes are TRBV27 and TRBJ2-5; D is uncertain. CDR3 length equals 12 residues. V shed 5 bases and J shed 5 bases, with 9 bases lying between them. Germline-derived CDR1 and CDR2 are MNHEY and SMNVEV (reference sequence). The CDR3 region has the DNA TGTGCCAGCAGTCAAGACCGGGAGACCCAGTACTTC. Translated: CASSQDRETQYF.

The chain couples TRBV5-7 to TRBJ2-2; no clear D. TRBV5-7 is known as an ORF, though its function is uncertain. V shed 4 bases and J shed 3 bases, with 4 bases lying between them. The CDR3 runs 12 residues. The CDR3 spells CASSRDTGELFF. As DNA, the CDR3 is TGTGCCAGCAGCAGGGACACCGGGGAGCTGTTTTTT.

The chain couples TRBV6-6 to TRBJ1-3; no clear D gene. The CDR3 sequence is 14 residues long. Germline-derived CDR1 and CDR2 are MNHNY and SVGAGI (reference sequence). V lost 6 bases and J 0 bases, leaving 9 bases between the germline ends. CDR3 region: CASSHPSSGNTIYF. CDR3 in DNA: TGTGCCAGCAGCCACCCGAGCTCTGGAAACACCATATATTTT.

The chain combines TRBV6-5 with TRBJ1-2, with D hard to call. CDR3 size: 14 residues. V was trimmed by 0 bases and J by 4 bases, leaving 9 bases between them. Germline CDR1 MNHEY, CDR2 SVGAGI. CDR3 nucleotides: TGTGCCAGCAGTTACTCCCGGGGAAGCTATGGCTACACCTTC. The encoded protein is CASSYSRGSYGYTF.

This clone was seen only a few times. The chain links TRBV28 to TRBJ2-1; D gene uncertain. With 4 bases removed from V and 8 bases from J, the gap between germline ends came to 9 bases. The germline gives CDR1 MDHEN, CDR2 SYDVKM. The CDR3 has 12 amino acids. Here the CDR3 reads CASSSSRHEQFF. The CDR3 bases are TGTGCCAGCAGTTCGTCTCGCCATGAGCAGTTCTTC.

The chain employs TRBV14 and TRBJ1-2; 9 nucleotides agree with TRBD1. Trimming at V came to 2 bases and at J to 4 bases, leaving 11 bases not matched to a gene. The CDR3 sequence is 17 residues long. CDR1 is SGHDN, CDR2 FVKESK, per germline. CDR3 bases: TGTGCCAGCAGCCAACTACCACTGACAGGGGGTCGCTATGGCTACACCTTC. Its protein product is CASSQLPLTGGRYGYTF.

The V and J genes are TRBV14 and TRBJ1-1; no clear D gene. With 4 bases removed from V and 0 bases from J, the gap between germline ends came to 12 bases. Per germline, CDR1 SGHDN and CDR2 FVKESK. The CDR3 length is 15 residues. CDR3 nucleotides: TGTGCCAGCAGCCCCCATGACGGAATGAACACTGAAGCTTTCTTT. The encoded protein is CASSPHDGMNTEAFF.

J is TRBJ1-1 and V is TRBV14; 8 nucleotides agree with TRBD1. The germline CDR1 and CDR2 sequences are SGHDN and FVKESK. V was pared by 4 bases and J by 3 bases, with 10 bases of the junction left unmatched. The CDR3 sequence is 16 residues long. CDR3 region: CASSPRQGRADTEAFF. The CDR3 DNA reads as TGTGCCAGCAGCCCGCGACAGGGGAGGGCGGACACTGAAGCTTTCTTT.

CDR3 sequence: CASSYSSADNGYEQYF. DNA of the CDR3: TGTGCCAGCAGTTACTCATCAGCAGATAACGGCTACGAGCAGTACTTC. The genes are TRBV6-5 and TRBJ2-7; D is ambiguous. Germline assignment: CDR1 MNHEY and CDR2 SVGAGI. This CDR3 comprises 16 residues. The V gene lost 0 bases and the J gene lost 3 bases, with 15 bases spanning the gap.

The V call is TRBV7-9, the J call TRBJ1-1; no firm D call. The CDR3 covers 13 residues. Germline loops: CDR1 SEHNR, CDR2 FQNEAQ (reference sequence). V was pared by 6 bases and J by 2 bases, with 10 bases between. The DNA of the CDR3 is TGTGCCAGCAGATCATCCCCCAACACTGAAGCTTTCTTT. It is translated as CASRSSPNTEAFF.

The chain carries TRBV12-3 or TRBV12-4 and TRBJ1-2; no reliable D call. The V gene lost 8 bases and the J gene lost 7 bases, with 17 bases spanning the gap. CDR3 size: 13 residues. The CDR3 region is CASSGSWSVGYTF. DNA for the CDR3: TGTGCCAGCTCCGGCAGCTGGAGCGTTGGCTACACCTTC.

The rearrangement links TRBV2 to TRBJ2-2, with 8 bases that match TRBD1. Trimming took 8 bases from V and 4 from J; bases not matched to a gene: 6. From germline, CDR1 is SNHLY and CDR2 FYNNEI. This CDR3 has 14 residues. The CDR3 protein is CASVQGAGTGELFF. The DNA for the CDR3 is TGTGCCAGCGTGCAGGGGGCGGGCACCGGGGAGCTGTTTTTT.

The rearrangement links TRBV6-5 to TRBJ2-5; no firm D call. The CDR3 contains 16 residues. Germline CDR1 reads MNHEY; CDR2 reads SVGAGI. With 1 base removed from V and 3 bases from J, the gap between germline ends came to 15 bases. In DNA form, the CDR3 reads TGTGCCAGCAGTTACTGGTTGGCAATCCCTAAAGAGACCCAGTACTTC. This sequence encodes CASSYWLAIPKETQYF.

V usage is TRBV6-4 and J usage is TRBJ1-6, with 8 nucleotides matching TRBD1. The CDR3 runs 17 residues. The germline gives CDR1 MRHNA, CDR2 SNTAGT. Trimming took 1 base from V and 7 from J; bases not matched to a gene: 9. CDR3 loop: CASSDLAIGQGNSPLHF. CDR3 bases: TGTGCCAGCAGTGACTTAGCAATTGGACAGGGAAATTCACCCCTCCACTTT.

This clone has only one observation. The rearrangement joins TRBV11-3 to TRBJ2-3; TRBD1 is a possible D gene (9 bases). Trimming pared 8 bases from V and 4 bases from J, leaving 19 bases between. This CDR3 has 15 residues. Germline V gene data show CDR1 as SGHNT and CDR2 as YENEEA. The CDR3 region is CASGGRTGEADTQYF. CDR3 in DNA: TGTGCCAGCGGCGGGAGGACAGGGGAAGCAGATACGCAGTATTTT.

This clone has a single count. The chain recombines TRBV7-9 with TRBJ2-1; either TRBD1 or TRBD2 may supply D (5 bases each). The germline CDR1 and CDR2 sequences are SEHNR and FQNEAQ (reference sequence). The CDR3 totals 15 residues. Trimming stripped 4 bases from V and 0 bases from J, with 10 bases between. CDR3 sequence (DNA): TGTGCCAGCAGCTCTCAGGGAGCCTCCTACAATGAGCAGTTCTTC. Protein: CASSSQGASYNEQFF.

This clone was observed a single time. V is TRBV2 and J is TRBJ1-3; 9 bases are a match to TRBD1. Germline CDR1 and CDR2: SNHLY and FYNNEI. The CDR3 consists of 16 residues. Trimming at V came to 6 bases and at J to 0 bases, leaving 6 bases not matched to a gene. CDR3 residues: CASRLQGAGSGNTIYF. CDR3 DNA: TGTGCCAGCAGGCTACAGGGGGCCGGCTCTGGAAACACCATATATTTT.

V and J are TRBV4-1 and TRBJ1-6; D remains ambiguous. The germline V gene encodes CDR1 MGHRA and CDR2 YSYEKL. V dropped 2 bases and J dropped 8 bases, with 4 bases sitting between them. The CDR3 covers 12 residues. The CDR3 here is CASSQFDSPLHF. In DNA, the CDR3 is TGCGCCAGCAGCCAATTCGATTCACCCCTCCACTTT.

This sequence joins TRBV18 and TRBJ2-1; D remains unclear. The CDR3 is 16 amino acids. Germline V gene data show CDR1 as KGHSH and CDR2 as LQKENI. V lost 0 bases and J 6 bases, leaving 15 bases between the germline ends. Here the CDR3 reads CASSPPGPKSSNEQFF. In DNA, the CDR3 is TGTGCCAGCTCACCACCCGGACCCAAAAGTTCCAATGAGCAGTTCTTC. Looking up the rest from reference TRBV18 and TRBJ2-1 gives the full variable domain: NAGVMQNPRHLVRRRGQEARLRCSPMKGHSHVYWYRQLPEEGLKFMVYLQKENIIDESGMPKERFSAEFPKEGPSILRIQQVVRGDSAAYFCASSPPGPKSSNEQFFGPGTRLTVL.

The chain links TRBV13 to TRBJ1-2; D uncertain. Between the trimmed V and J ends, which lost 0 bases and 0 bases, there was a span of 8 bases. The CDR3 runs to 15 residues. Per germline, CDR1 PRHDT and CDR2 FYEKMQ (reference sequence). CDR3 nucleotide sequence: TGTGCCAGCAGCTTAGGCCGAGGGACTAACTATGGCTACACCTTC. This encodes CASSLGRGTNYGYTF.

The rearrangement uses TRBV6-6 and TRBJ1-5; a weak D match, TRBD1 (5 bases). V was shortened by 6 bases and J by 3 bases, with 9 bases between the two germline ends. This CDR3 spans 13 amino acids. The germline CDR1 and CDR2 sequences are MNHNY and SVGAGI (reference sequence). The CDR3 DNA reads as TGTGCCAGCAGCTGGGGCCCCAATCAGCCCCAGCATTTT. Protein sequence: CASSWGPNQPQHF.

The chain employs TRBV28 and TRBJ1-1, with D possibly being TRBD1 (5 bases). Trimming left V 6 bases short and J 0 bases short, with 17 bases between. The germline CDR1 and CDR2 sequences are MDHEN and SYDVKM. This CDR3 is 16 amino acids long. CDR3 DNA sequence: TGTGCCAGCAGCCTCGGGGGGTACCCCATGAACACTGAAGCTTTCTTT. Encoded protein: CASSLGGYPMNTEAFF.